This TCR beta chain was captured in a study of cytomegalovirus exposure and HLA in healthy donors. This clone came up once. Both 60 Vbeta primers and 13 Jbeta primers went into the PCR. Method: immunoSEQ multiplex PCR; TCRdb's copy keeps in-frame clones and lacks some. The sample lists around 140,000 clones; 72% were seen once. V was clipped by 1 base and J by 5 bases; unmatched bases: 6. The CDR3 covers 15 residues. Germline CDR1 SGHAT, CDR2 FQNNGV. The TCR originated in a man aged 50-59 years in good health and CMV-seropositive. What was sequenced was PBMCs. The chain carries TRBV11-2 and TRBJ2-7; 9 positions agree with TRBD2. The CDR3: CASSLVPLAGNEQYF. The CDR3 DNA reads as TGTGCCAGCAGCTTAGTCCCCCTAGCGGGGAACGAGCAGTACTTC.